The 2 T cell receptor beta chains listed next were all sequenced from one sample in a study of cytomegalovirus exposure and HLA in healthy donors (dated by TCRdb to between 2016 and 2019). Receptor amplification or capture employed the immunoSEQ multiplex PCR assay. In TCRdb, the immuneACCESS table is reduced to in-frame sequences with V and J assigned. These tables do not hold every clone; where another copy was compared, an unresolved V gene accounts for under half, and the others remain unexplained. The sample includes about 88,000 clones, with about 96% observed a single time. The ten largest clonotypes hold 0.6% to 0.95% of the sample. Source material: PBMCs. The receptors shown here come from a man between 18 and 29 years old in good health and CMV-seronegative.

This clone was detected only once. The V and J genes are TRBV29-1 and TRBJ2-4; D perhaps matches TRBD1 (7 bases). CDR3 length: 13 residues. Germline CDR1 is SQVTM and CDR2 is ANQGSEA. Trimming removed 3 bases from V and 8 bases from J, with 14 bases in between. The CDR3 here is CSVDQGGLDIQYF. In DNA, the CDR3 is TGCAGCGTTGACCAGGGGGGTTTGGACATTCAGTACTTC. Supplemented by reference TRBV29-1 and TRBJ2-4, the full variable domain reads SAVISQKPSRDICQRGTSLTIQCQVDSQVTMMFWYRQQPGQSLTLIATANQGSEATYESGFVIDKFPISRPNLTFSTLTVSNMSPEDSSIYLCSVDQGGLDIQYFGAGTRLSVL.

V usage is TRBV9 and J usage is TRBJ1-1; perhaps TRBD1 as D (5 bases). Per germline, CDR1 SGDLS and CDR2 YYNGEE. This CDR3 region has 18 residues. Trimming stripped 3 bases from V and 1 base from J, with 22 bases between. The CDR3 reads CASSARRDSEKGNTEAFF. The CDR3 bases are TGTGCCAGCAGCGCGAGGAGGGACTCTGAGAAAGGGAACACTGAAGCTTTCTTT.